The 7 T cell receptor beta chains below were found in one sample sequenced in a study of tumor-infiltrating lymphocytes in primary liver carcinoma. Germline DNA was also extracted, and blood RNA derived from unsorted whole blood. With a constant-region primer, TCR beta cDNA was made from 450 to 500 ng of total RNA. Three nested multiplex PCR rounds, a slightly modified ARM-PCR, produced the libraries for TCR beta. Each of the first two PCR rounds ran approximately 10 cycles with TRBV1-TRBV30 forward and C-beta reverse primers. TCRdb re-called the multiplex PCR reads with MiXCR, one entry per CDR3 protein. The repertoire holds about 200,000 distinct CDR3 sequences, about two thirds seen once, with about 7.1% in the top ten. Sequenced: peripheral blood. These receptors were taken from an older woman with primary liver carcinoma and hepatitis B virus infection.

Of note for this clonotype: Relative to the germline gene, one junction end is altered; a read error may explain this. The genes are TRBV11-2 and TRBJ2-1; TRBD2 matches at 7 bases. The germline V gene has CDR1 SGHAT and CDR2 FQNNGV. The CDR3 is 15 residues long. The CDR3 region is CASSLESSGRNEQLF. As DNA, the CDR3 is TGTGCCAGCAGCTTAGAGTCTAGCGGACGCAATGAGCAGCTCTTC.

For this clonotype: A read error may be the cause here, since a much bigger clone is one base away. CDR3 amino acids: CASSSTRPSTGELFF. CDR3 nucleotide sequence: TGCGCCAGCAGCTCGACCCGGCCGAGCACCGGGGAGCTGTTTTTT. The rearrangement links TRBV4-1 to TRBJ2-2; D gene ambiguous. The germline V gene encodes CDR1 MGHRA and CDR2 YSYEKL. V was clipped by 5 bases and J by 4 bases, with 14 bases between them. CDR3 length: 15 amino acids.

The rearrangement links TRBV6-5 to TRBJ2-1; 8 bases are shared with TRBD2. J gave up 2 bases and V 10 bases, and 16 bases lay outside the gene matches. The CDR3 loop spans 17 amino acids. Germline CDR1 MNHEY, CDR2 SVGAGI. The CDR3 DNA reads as TGTGCCAACAGACACTTAAGCGGGAGTGCAGCCTACAATGAGCAGTTCTTC. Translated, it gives CANRHLSGSAAYNEQFF.

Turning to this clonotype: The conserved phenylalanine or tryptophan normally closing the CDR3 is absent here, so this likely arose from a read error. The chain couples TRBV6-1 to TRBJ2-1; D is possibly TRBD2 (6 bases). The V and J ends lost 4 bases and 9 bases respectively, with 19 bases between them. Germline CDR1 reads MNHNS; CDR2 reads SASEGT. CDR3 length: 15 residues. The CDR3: CASSGGTSLTSEQFL. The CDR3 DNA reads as TGTGCCAGCAGTGGAGGGACTTCCCTTACCAGTGAGCAGTTCCTC.

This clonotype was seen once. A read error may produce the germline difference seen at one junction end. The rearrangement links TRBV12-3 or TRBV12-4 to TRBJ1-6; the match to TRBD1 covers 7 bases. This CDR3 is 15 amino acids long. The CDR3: CASSPQGTMCSPFHF. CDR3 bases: TGTGCCAGCAGCCCACAGGGGACCATGTGTTCACCCTTCCACTTT.

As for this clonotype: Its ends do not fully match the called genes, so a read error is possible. CDR3 in DNA: TGTGCCAGGAGCTTTCACCGGAGAAGGTACAATGAGCAGTTCTTC. This translates into CARSFHRRRYNEQFF. The chain links TRBV11-2 to TRBJ2-1, with D uncertain. The CDR3 runs 15 residues. The germline gives CDR1 SGHAT, CDR2 FQNNGV.

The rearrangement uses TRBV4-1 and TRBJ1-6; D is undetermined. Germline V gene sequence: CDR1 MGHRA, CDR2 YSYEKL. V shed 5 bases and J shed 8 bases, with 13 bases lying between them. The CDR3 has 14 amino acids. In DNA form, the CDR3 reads TGCGCCAGCAGCTCCTCTATTGGGGATTCACCCCTCCACTTT. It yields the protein CASSSSIGDSPLHF.